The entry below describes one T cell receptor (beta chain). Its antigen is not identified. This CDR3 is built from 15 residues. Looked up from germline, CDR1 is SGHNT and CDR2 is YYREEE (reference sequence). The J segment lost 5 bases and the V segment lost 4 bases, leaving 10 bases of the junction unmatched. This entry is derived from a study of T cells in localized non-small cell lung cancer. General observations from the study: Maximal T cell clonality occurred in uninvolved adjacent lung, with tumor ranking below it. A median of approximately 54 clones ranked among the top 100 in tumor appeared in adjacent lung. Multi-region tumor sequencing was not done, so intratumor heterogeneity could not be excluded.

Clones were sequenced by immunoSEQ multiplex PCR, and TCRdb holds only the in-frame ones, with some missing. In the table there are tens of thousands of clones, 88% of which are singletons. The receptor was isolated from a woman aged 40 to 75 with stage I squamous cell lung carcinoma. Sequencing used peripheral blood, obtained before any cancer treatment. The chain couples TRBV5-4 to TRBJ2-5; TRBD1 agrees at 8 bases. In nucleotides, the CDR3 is TGTGCCAGCAGCGACGCGGACAGGGCAGGGGAGACCCAGTACTTC. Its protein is CASSDADRAGETQYF.